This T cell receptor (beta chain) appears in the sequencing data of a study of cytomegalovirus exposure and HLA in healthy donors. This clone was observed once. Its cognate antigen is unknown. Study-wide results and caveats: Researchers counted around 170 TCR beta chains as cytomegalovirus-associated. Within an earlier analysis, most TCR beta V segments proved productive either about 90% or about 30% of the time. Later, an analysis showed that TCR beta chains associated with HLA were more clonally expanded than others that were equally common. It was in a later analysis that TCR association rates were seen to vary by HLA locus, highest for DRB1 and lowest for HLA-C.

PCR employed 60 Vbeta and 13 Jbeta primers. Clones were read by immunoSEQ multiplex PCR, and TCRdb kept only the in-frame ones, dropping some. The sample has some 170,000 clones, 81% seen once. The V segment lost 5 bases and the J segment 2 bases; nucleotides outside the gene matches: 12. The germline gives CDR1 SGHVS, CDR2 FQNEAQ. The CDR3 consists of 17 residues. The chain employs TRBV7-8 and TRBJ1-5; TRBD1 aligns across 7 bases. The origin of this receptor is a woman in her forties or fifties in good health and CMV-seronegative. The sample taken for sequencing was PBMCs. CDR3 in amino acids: CASSPQGVFVGNQPQHF. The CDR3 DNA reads TGTGCCAGCAGCCCCCAGGGGGTATTCGTCGGCAATCAGCCCCAGCATTTT. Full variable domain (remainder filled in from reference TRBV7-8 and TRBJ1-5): GAGVSQSPRYKVAKRGQDVALRCDPISGHVSLFWYQQALGQGPEFLTYFQNEAQLDKSGLPSDRFFAERPEGSVSTLKIQRTQQEDSAVYLCASSPQGVFVGNQPQHFGDGTRLSIL.